Shown below are 18 T cell receptor beta chains from a single sample sequenced in a study of blood T cell repertoires in COVID-19. The method was immunoSEQ multiplex PCR; TCRdb's version includes in-frame clones alone and lacks a portion of them. The sample lists about 100,000 clones; about 86% were seen once. The sample taken for sequencing was PBMCs or T cells enriched from blood (not recorded which). The receptors shown here come from a woman aged 45-65 years who had recovered from COVID-19.

This chain connects TRBV30 to TRBJ2-7; no clear D. Per the germline V gene, CDR1 is GTSNPN and CDR2 is SVGIG (reference sequence). V was trimmed by 0 bases and J by 6 bases, leaving 18 bases between them. CDR3 length: 15 amino acids. The CDR3 bases are TGTGCCTGGAGTGTACGTCAGAGCCGATCGGGCGAGCAGTACTTC. Its translation is CAWSVRQSRSGEQYF.

In DNA form, the CDR3 reads TGTGCCAGCTCACCATCTCAGGGCCGGGAGACCCAGTACTTC. Translation gives CASSPSQGRETQYF. The chain combines TRBV18 with TRBJ2-5; a possible D gene is TRBD1 (5 bases). CDR3 size: 14 residues. The germline V and J ends were trimmed by 2 bases and 5 bases, with 12 bases remaining between them. Germline lookup yields CDR1 KGHSH and CDR2 LQKENI.

This clone was picked up one time. V gene TRBV5-4 combines with J gene TRBJ2-1, with D perhaps TRBD2 (8 bases). From germline, CDR1 is SGHNT and CDR2 YYREEE (reference sequence). This CDR3 contains 15 residues. V lost 2 bases and J 7 bases, leaving 16 bases between the germline ends. The CDR3 region is CASSFLTGTRNEQFF. The CDR3 region has the DNA TGTGCCAGCAGCTTCTTGACAGGGACTAGGAATGAGCAGTTCTTC. The full variable domain, completed using reference TRBV5-4 and TRBJ2-1, is ETGVTQSPTHLIKTRGQQVTLRCSSQSGHNTVSWYQQALGQGPQFIFQYYREEENGRGNFPPRFSGLQFPNYSSELNVNALELDDSALYLCASSFLTGTRNEQFFGPGTRLTVL.

The V and J genes are TRBV27 and TRBJ2-7, with D possibly being TRBD2 (5 bases). The germline V gene encodes CDR1 MNHEY and CDR2 SMNVEV (reference sequence). V lost 5 bases to trimming and J lost 1 base, with 18 bases between them. This CDR3 has 16 amino acids. The CDR3 sequence: CASSPPLGVGSYEQYF. The CDR3 DNA is TGTGCCAGCAGTCCCCCACTGGGAGTAGGTTCCTACGAGCAGTACTTC.

V and J are TRBV6-5 and TRBJ1-6; D remains ambiguous. Germline V gives CDR1 MNHEY, CDR2 SVGAGI. V shed 11 bases and J shed 7 bases, with 12 bases lying between them. The CDR3 totals 12 residues. The CDR3 is CAAGSKNSPLHF. DNA for the CDR3: TGTGCCGCAGGCAGTAAAAATTCACCCCTCCACTTT.

The chain links TRBV30 to TRBJ2-7, with 10 bases aligning to TRBD2. J was trimmed by 4 bases and V by 4 bases; bases with no gene match: 4. CDR1 is GTSNPN and CDR2 is SVGIG in the germline V gene (reference sequence). The CDR3 has 13 residues. The CDR3, as DNA: TGTGCCTGGATAATAGCGGGAGGTTACGAGCAGTACTTC. This encodes CAWIIAGGYEQYF.

The rearrangement joins TRBV7-3 to TRBJ1-1; TRBD1 aligns across 7 bases. The germline CDR1 and CDR2 sequences are SGHTA and FQGTGA. V lost 2 bases, J lost 1 base, and 7 bases stayed unmatched. This CDR3 has 16 amino acids. In nucleotides, the CDR3 is TGTGCCAGCAGCTTAGATTCAGGGGGAAGGAACACTGAAGCTTTCTTT. This translates into CASSLDSGGRNTEAFF.

The J gene is TRBJ1-1, the V gene TRBV10-3; D possibly corresponds to TRBD1 (5 bases). In germline, CDR1 is ENHRY, CDR2 SYGVKD. V was trimmed by 6 bases and J by 1 base, leaving 12 bases between them. The CDR3 covers 14 residues. Here the CDR3 reads CAISVQATNTEAFF. CDR3 coding DNA: TGTGCCATCAGCGTACAGGCGACGAACACTGAAGCTTTCTTT.

CDR3 in amino acids: CASSFSGTTNEKLFF. The CDR3 DNA sequence: TGCGCCAGCAGCTTCTCGGGGACAACTAATGAAAAACTGTTTTTT. This chain joins TRBV5-1 and TRBJ1-4; D unclear. CDR1 SGHRS and CDR2 YFSETQ come from the germline V gene. The V gene lost 2 bases and the J gene lost 0 bases, with 8 bases spanning the gap. The CDR3 loop spans 15 amino acids.

This sequence joins TRBV29-1 and TRBJ2-2; the match to TRBD1 covers 7 bases. Germline V gene sequence: CDR1 SQVTM, CDR2 ANQGSEA. The CDR3 spans 13 residues. The ends lost 1 base at V and 6 bases at J; junction bases unmatched: 2. CDR3: CSVEGQGAGELFF. CDR3 coding DNA: TGCAGCGTTGAAGGGCAGGGGGCCGGGGAGCTGTTTTTT.

V is TRBV27 and J is TRBJ1-1, with D uncertain. Trimming stripped 3 bases from V and 12 bases from J, with 20 bases between. CDR3 size: 14 residues. Germline V lookup: CDR1 MNHEY, CDR2 SMNVEV (reference sequence). The DNA of the CDR3 is TGTGCCAGCAGTTTGGGAGTTCTCGCGGACGAAACTTTCTTT. It is translated as CASSLGVLADETFF.

DNA of the CDR3: TGTGCCAGCAGCCTGGGACTAGGGTACGAGCAGTACTTC. Its translation is CASSLGLGYEQYF. The chain combines TRBV14 with TRBJ2-7; 8 bases agree with TRBD2. The ends lost 4 bases at V and 4 bases at J; junction bases unmatched: 3. The germline V gene has CDR1 SGHDN and CDR2 FVKESK. The CDR3 sequence is 13 residues long.

The chain links TRBV6-5 to TRBJ1-2; D perhaps matches TRBD1 (5 bases). Trimming left V 10 bases short and J 8 bases short, with 11 bases between. Looked up from germline, CDR1 is MNHEY and CDR2 is SVGAGI. The CDR3 extends over 10 amino acids. The CDR3: CATGGGGYTF. The CDR3 DNA reads as TGTGCCACCGGGGGGGGAGGCTACACCTTC.

This CDR3 is CATSKGGGQFYEQYF. The CDR3 coding sequence is TGTGCCACCAGCAAAGGTGGGGGACAGTTTTACGAGCAGTACTTC. The chain has TRBV15 and TRBJ2-7; TRBD1 matches at 7 bases. The CDR3 runs to 15 residues. With 4 bases clipped from V and 4 bases from J, the junction kept 10 bases outside the gene matches. Germline lookup yields CDR1 LNHNV and CDR2 YYDKDF (reference sequence). The full variable domain, its missing parts supplied by reference TRBV15 and TRBJ2-7, is DAMVIQNPRYQVTQFGKPVTLSCSQTLNHNVMYWYQQKSSQAPKLLFHYYDKDFNNEADTPDNFQSRRPNTSFCFLDIRSPGLGDTAMYLCATSKGGGQFYEQYFGPGTRLTVT.

The rearrangement joins TRBV5-1 to TRBJ1-2, with 10 bases matching TRBD1. V gave up 7 bases and J gave up 3 bases; unmatched junction bases: 3. CDR1 and CDR2 (germline): SGHRS, YFSETQ. This CDR3 comprises 13 residues. The CDR3 spells CASSGTGDYGYTF. The CDR3 nucleotides read TGCGCCAGCTCCGGGACAGGGGACTATGGCTACACCTTC.

V gene TRBV5-1 combines with J gene TRBJ2-4, with D hard to call. Trimming took off 0 bases at V and 0 bases at J, with 10 bases between the two ends. The CDR3 length is 16 residues. CDR1 and CDR2 (germline): SGHRS, YFSETQ. In DNA, the CDR3 is TGCGCCAGCAGCTTGGGCGAGGAATTAGCCAAAAACATTCAGTACTTC. Its protein product is CASSLGEELAKNIQYF.

The CDR3 nucleotides are TGTGCCAACAAGTGGGGGCCGGGACAGGGAACGACATTCTCTGGAAACACCATATATTTT. Translation gives CANKWGPGQGTTFSGNTIYF. The chain uses TRBV2 and TRBJ1-3; 9 nucleotides align to TRBD1. The V gene end was trimmed by 10 bases and the J gene end by 0 bases; junction bases not matched to a gene: 22. CDR3 size: 20 residues. The V gene's germline CDR1 is SNHLY and CDR2 FYNNEI.

The CDR3 DNA is TGTGCCAGCAGTGGGGGAGAAAGCAATCAGCCCCAGCATTTT. This encodes CASSGGESNQPQHF. The rearrangement links TRBV2 to TRBJ1-5; D is unresolved. CDR1 and CDR2 (germline): SNHLY, FYNNEI. The CDR3 is 14 amino acids. Trimming shortened V by 4 bases and J by 1 base, and 8 bases separated the two germline ends.